These 9 T cell receptor beta chains were all obtained from the same sample, sequenced in a study of T-cell reconstitution after alpha-beta-depleted transplantation in children. Library preparation (for TCRbeta) was performed with unique molecular identifiers. MiXCR was run by TCRdb on the PCR reads, yielding one entry per CDR3 protein. Of about 230,000 distinct CDR3 sequences detected, approximately 9.5% appear once; the ten largest clones hold roughly 6.2%. The starting material was PBMCs from the stem cell graft donor, obtained from the stem cell graft. These receptors were obtained from a human donor who donated a stem cell graft to a child with acute lymphoblastic leukemia.

There are a few counts of this clonotype. The chain uses TRBV6-7 and TRBJ1-5, with D unclear. TRBV6-7 is an open reading frame whose function is uncertain. CDR3 length: 13 residues. V dropped 1 base and J dropped 4 bases, with 5 bases sitting between them. The CDR3 here is CASSYLGNQPQHF. The CDR3 DNA is TGTGCCAGCAGTTACTTGGGGAATCAGCCCCAGCATTTT.

The chain combines TRBV29-1 with TRBJ1-1, with D unresolved. CDR1 is SQVTM and CDR2 is ANQGSEA in the germline V gene. This CDR3 contains 12 residues. The V end lost 6 bases, the J end lost 5 bases, and 13 bases lay between the germline ends. CDR3 residues: CSVRPRATEAFF. CDR3 DNA sequence: TGCAGCGTACGTCCACGGGCGACTGAAGCTTTCTTT.

There are a few counts of this clonotype. The chain has TRBV7-9 and TRBJ2-7, with D possibly being TRBD2 (6 bases). Germline loops: CDR1 SEHNR, CDR2 FQNEAQ (reference sequence). Trimming stripped 5 bases from V and 0 bases from J, with 11 bases between. The CDR3 has 14 amino acids. CDR3 sequence reads: CASSAAGSSYEQYF. The DNA for the CDR3 is TGTGCCAGCAGCGCTGCGGGGAGCTCCTACGAGCAGTACTTC. Full variable domain (remainder filled in from reference TRBV7-9 and TRBJ2-7): DTGVSQNPRHKITKRGQNVTFRCDPISEHNRLYWYRQTLGQGPEFLTYFQNEAQLEKSRLLSDRFSAERPKGSFSTLEIQRTEQGDSAMYLCASSAAGSSYEQYFGPGTRLTVT.

A few counts support this clonotype. The chain uses TRBV28 and TRBJ2-2; tentatively, D is TRBD1 or TRBD2 (5 bases each). There are 11 residues in the CDR3. Germline V gene sequence: CDR1 MDHEN, CDR2 SYDVKM. Trimming cost V 8 bases and J 7 bases, with 8 bases left between them. CDR3 sequence reads: CASWDGGELFF. CDR3 DNA sequence: TGTGCCAGCTGGGACGGCGGGGAGCTGTTTTTT. Based on the CDR3 plus reference TRBV28 and TRBJ2-2, the full variable domain is DVKVTQSSRYLVKRTGEKVFLECVQDMDHENMFWYRQDPGLGLRLIYFSYDVKMKEKGDIPEGYSVSREKKERFSLILESASTNQTSMYLCASWDGGELFFGEGSRLTVL.

CDR3 residues: CASSDLAGLTDTQYF. The CDR3 bases are TGTGCCAGCAGTGACCTGGCGGGGCTCACAGATACGCAGTATTTT. The chain combines TRBV2 with TRBJ2-3, with TRBD2 as a possible D gene (6 bases). This CDR3 comprises 15 residues. V lost 3 bases and J 2 bases, leaving 12 bases between the germline ends. Germline CDR1 and CDR2: SNHLY and FYNNEI.

This clonotype was seen a few times. V is TRBV20-1 and J is TRBJ1-1; D is unclear. Germline-derived CDR1 and CDR2 are DFQATT and SNEGSKA (reference sequence). Deletions cut 6 bases from V and 2 bases from J, with 16 bases between. This CDR3 is 14 amino acids long. The DNA for the CDR3 is TGCAGTGCGCCGAAACTCAGCGTAAACACTGAAGCTTTCTTT. This codes for CSAPKLSVNTEAFF.

The CDR3 protein is CAWRLAGDHNEQFF. CDR3 DNA: TGTGCCTGGAGACTAGCGGGGGACCACAATGAGCAGTTCTTC. This chain connects TRBV30 to TRBJ2-1; 11 bases fit TRBD2. The CDR3 spans 14 residues. The V gene end was trimmed by 3 bases and the J gene end by 5 bases; junction bases not matched to a gene: 3. Germline values: CDR1 GTSNPN, CDR2 SVGIG (reference sequence).

Note on this clonotype: A much more abundant neighbour one base away suggests this may be a read error. The CDR3 does not end in the conserved phenylalanine or tryptophan, so this is likely a read error. The chain is built from TRBV5-6 and TRBJ2-2; 7 bases match TRBD1. This CDR3 has 13 residues. The trim removed 4 bases at V and 9 bases at J, leaving 6 bases unmatched. CDR1 is SGHDT and CDR2 is YYEEEE in the germline V gene. The CDR3 DNA reads TGTGCCAGCAGCCTCGACAGGGCCAGGGAGCTGTTTTAT. Translating gives CASSLDRARELFY.

The chain uses TRBV5-1 and TRBJ2-1; D is unresolved. CDR3 length equals 15 residues. From germline, CDR1 is SGHRS and CDR2 YFSETQ. V dropped 2 bases and J dropped 4 bases, with 13 bases sitting between them. CDR3: CASSFDVAGYNEQFF. The CDR3 region has the DNA TGCGCCAGCAGCTTCGATGTGGCAGGATACAATGAGCAGTTCTTC. Based on the CDR3 plus reference TRBV5-1 and TRBJ2-1, the full variable domain is KAGVTQTPRYLIKTRGQQVTLSCSPISGHRSVSWYQQTPGQGLQFLFEYFSETQRNKGNFPGRFSGRQFSNSRSEMNVSTLELGDSALYLCASSFDVAGYNEQFFGPGTRLTVL.